This T cell receptor (beta chain) was observed in a study of Graves' ophthalmopathy and Graves' hyperthyroidism. Study results and limitations: Blood contained most expanded thyroid clonotypes exceeding 0.001 frequency. Both an approximately 69% sensitivity and a 72.22% specificity characterized the model's predictions of ophthalmopathy progression.

Germline loops: CDR1 SGHTA, CDR2 FQGNSA. This CDR3 has 14 residues. The V end lost 0 bases, the J end lost 4 bases, and 9 bases lay between the germline ends. This clonotype appeared many times. Its antigen is unidentified. Clinical symptoms, serum thyroxine, TRAb, thyroid ultrasound and orbital computed tomography formed the basis of diagnosis. From fresh peripheral blood, over 9 ml in volume, the PBMCs were obtained. The study amplified TCR beta CDR3 regions using RNA transcripts. HTBI primers were employed in first-round RT-PCR, then a second-round multiplex PCR followed. Via MiXCR, TCRdb re-called the multiplex PCR reads, giving one row per CDR3 protein. The sample has a few hundred thousand distinct CDR3 sequences; about 18% are singletons.

The sequenced sample consisted of peripheral blood. This TCR was recovered from a woman aged 18-29 years with Graves' ophthalmopathy. The chain combines TRBV7-2 with TRBJ2-5; weak D call: TRBD2 (6 bases). This CDR3 reads CASSLAGGGETQYF. In nucleotides, the CDR3 is TGTGCCAGCAGCTTAGCCGGGGGAGGAGAGACCCAGTACTTC.